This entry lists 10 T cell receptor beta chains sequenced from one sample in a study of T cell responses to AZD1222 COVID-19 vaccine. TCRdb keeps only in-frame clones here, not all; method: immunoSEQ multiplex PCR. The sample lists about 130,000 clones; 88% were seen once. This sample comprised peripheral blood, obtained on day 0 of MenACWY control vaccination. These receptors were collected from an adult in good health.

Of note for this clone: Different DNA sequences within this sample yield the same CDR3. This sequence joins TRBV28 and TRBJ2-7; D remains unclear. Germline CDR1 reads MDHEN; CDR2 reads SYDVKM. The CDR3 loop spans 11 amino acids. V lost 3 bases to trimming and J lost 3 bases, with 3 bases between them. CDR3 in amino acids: CASSFSYEQYF. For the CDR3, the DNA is TGTGCCAGCAGTTTCAGCTACGAGCAGTACTTC.

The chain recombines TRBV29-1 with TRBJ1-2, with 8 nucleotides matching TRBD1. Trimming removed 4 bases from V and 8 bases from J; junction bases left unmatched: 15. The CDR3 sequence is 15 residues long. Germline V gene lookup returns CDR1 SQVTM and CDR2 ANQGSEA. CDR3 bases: TGCAGCGTTGCACCCGCGGCAACAGGGGGTTCGGGCTACACCTTC. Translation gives CSVAPAATGGSGYTF.

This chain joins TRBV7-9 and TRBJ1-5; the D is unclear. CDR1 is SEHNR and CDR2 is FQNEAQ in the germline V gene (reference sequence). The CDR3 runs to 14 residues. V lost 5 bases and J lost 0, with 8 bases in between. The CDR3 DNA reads TGTGCCAGCAGCGGTTTAACTAGCAATCAGCCCCAGCATTTT. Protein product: CASSGLTSNQPQHF.

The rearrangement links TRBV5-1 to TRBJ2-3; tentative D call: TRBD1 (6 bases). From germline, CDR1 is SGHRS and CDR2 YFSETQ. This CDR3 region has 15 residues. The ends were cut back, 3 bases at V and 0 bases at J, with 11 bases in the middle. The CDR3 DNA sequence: TGCGCCAGCAGCTCTAAGGGGGTTAGCACAGATACGCAGTATTTT. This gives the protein CASSSKGVSTDTQYF. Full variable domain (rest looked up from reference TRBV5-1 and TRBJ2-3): KAGVTQTPRYLIKTRGQQVTLSCSPISGHRSVSWYQQTPGQGLQFLFEYFSETQRNKGNFPGRFSGRQFSNSRSEMNVSTLELGDSALYLCASSSKGVSTDTQYFGPGTRLTVL.

The CDR3 reads CASSGFPGQGASALGYTF. DNA for the CDR3: TGTGCCAGCAGTGGCTTCCCGGGACAGGGGGCGAGTGCGTTAGGCTACACCTTC. The gene calls are TRBV6-1 and TRBJ1-2; 12 bases agree with TRBD1. Looked up from germline, CDR1 is MNHNS and CDR2 is SASEGT. The V segment lost 4 bases and the J segment 8 bases; nucleotides outside the gene matches: 17. The CDR3 is 18 amino acids.

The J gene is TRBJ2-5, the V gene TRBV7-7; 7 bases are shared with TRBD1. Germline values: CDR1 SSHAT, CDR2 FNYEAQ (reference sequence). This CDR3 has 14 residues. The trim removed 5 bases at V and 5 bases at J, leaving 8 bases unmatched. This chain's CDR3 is CASSPTGRMETQYF. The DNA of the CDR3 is TGTGCCAGCAGCCCGACAGGGCGAATGGAGACCCAGTACTTC.

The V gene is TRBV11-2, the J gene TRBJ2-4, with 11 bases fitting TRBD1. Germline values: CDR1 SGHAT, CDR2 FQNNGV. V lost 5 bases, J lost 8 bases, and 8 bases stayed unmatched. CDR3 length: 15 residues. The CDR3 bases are TGTGCCAGCAGCAGACGGGACAGGGGGTTTGACATTCAGTACTTC. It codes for CASSRRDRGFDIQYF.

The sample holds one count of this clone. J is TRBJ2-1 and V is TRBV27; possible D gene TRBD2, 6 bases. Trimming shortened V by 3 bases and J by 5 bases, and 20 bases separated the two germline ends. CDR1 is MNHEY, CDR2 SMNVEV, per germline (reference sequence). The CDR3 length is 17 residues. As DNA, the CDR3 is TGTGCCAGCAGTTTGTGGTTCGGGACTTCGGAAAACAATGAGCAGTTCTTC. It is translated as CASSLWFGTSENNEQFF.

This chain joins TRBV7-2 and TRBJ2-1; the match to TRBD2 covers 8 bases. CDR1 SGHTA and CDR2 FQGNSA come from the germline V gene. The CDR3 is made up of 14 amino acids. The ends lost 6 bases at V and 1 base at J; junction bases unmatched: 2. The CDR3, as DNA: TGTGCCAGCAGGGCGGGAGGATCCTACAATGAGCAGTTCTTC. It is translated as CASRAGGSYNEQFF.

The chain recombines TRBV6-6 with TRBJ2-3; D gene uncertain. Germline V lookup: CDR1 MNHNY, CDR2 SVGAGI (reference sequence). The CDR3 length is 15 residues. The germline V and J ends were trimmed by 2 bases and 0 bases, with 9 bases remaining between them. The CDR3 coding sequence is TGTGCCAGCAGTTACGGACGGCTGAGCACAGATACGCAGTATTTT. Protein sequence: CASSYGRLSTDTQYF.